This entry describes one TCR beta chain. The antigen is undetermined. This CDR3 contains 15 residues. Losses at the gene ends were 5 bases for V and 0 bases for J; bases not matched to a gene: 7. Germline assignment: CDR1 DFQATT and CDR2 SNEGSKA (reference sequence). This sample was included in a study of response to subunit inactivated influenza vaccine. General study findings and limits: Every seasonal influenza vaccination brings in few new T cells, the authors suggested.

MiXCR was run by TCRdb on the RT-PCR reads, yielding one entry per CDR3 protein. The profile shows around 530,000 distinct CDR3 sequences, around 11% of them singletons. Sample: PBMCs from blood, taken on the day of vaccination. This TCR derives from a man aged 50 or older who received an inactivated influenza vaccine. The chain joins TRBV20-1 to TRBJ2-1; 7 bases are shared with TRBD1. CDR3 nucleotide sequence: TGCAGTGCTGGACCGACAGGGCTCTCCTACAATGAGCAGTTCTTC. It translates to CSAGPTGLSYNEQFF.